This paragraph reports one T cell receptor (beta chain). Its antigen is as yet unknown. Disease duration under 2 months; hyperthyroidism patients were aged 18 to 65. Thyroid ultrasound and orbital computed tomography, with clinical symptoms and serum thyroxine and TRAb, informed diagnoses. V shed 7 bases and J shed 0 bases, with 9 bases lying between them. This CDR3 has 14 amino acids. The germline V gene encodes CDR1 MDHEN and CDR2 SYDVKM. This entry comes from a study of T cells in Graves' hyperthyroidism and ophthalmopathy. General observations from the study: Ophthalmopathy stood apart from stable hyperthyroidism in a 13 V-J model. Most clonotypes expanded in thyroid above 0.001 were likewise present in blood.

Amplification of TCR beta CDR3 regions used RNA as the template. The TCR CDR3 was amplified in a first-round RT-PCR using the HTBI primer set. TCRdb fed the multiplex PCR reads into MiXCR, producing one record per CDR3 protein. The sample lists 300,000 to 450,000 distinct CDR3 sequences; around 25% were seen once. V and J are TRBV28 and TRBJ2-2; unclear D gene. This sequence was found in a man over 45 with Graves' hyperthyroidism. Sequencing was carried out using blood. The CDR3 reads CASTSFPNTGELFF. CDR3 nucleotide sequence: TGTGCCAGCACATCTTTCCCGAACACCGGGGAGCTGTTTTTT.